The 12 T cell receptor beta chains listed next were all sequenced from one sample in a study of beta chain features in type 1 diabetes. No antigen has been identified for these receptors. The investigators reverse transcribed all of the isolated RNA, so they sequenced expressed TCRB transcripts. The repertoire was sequenced with immunoSEQ multiplex PCR; TCRdb's copy has only in-frame clones and lacks some. The data hold hundreds of thousands of clones, with roughly 13% observed a single time. Findings and limits, study-wide: Type 1 diabetes patients showed a moderate but significant shortening of TCRB CDR3s in all four CD4+ subsets.

Material for sequencing was naive CD4+ T cells from blood. The receptors were sampled from a man younger than 35 with type 1 diabetes.

This clone was detected once. The gene calls are TRBV2 and TRBJ2-3; D possibly corresponds to TRBD1 (6 bases). The CDR3 has 16 residues. The V gene's germline CDR1 is SNHLY and CDR2 FYNNEI. The V and J ends lost 7 bases and 3 bases respectively, with 20 bases between them. The CDR3 loop reads CASIPLRGSSTDTQYF. CDR3 nucleotide sequence: TGTGCCAGCATCCCACTCAGGGGCAGTAGTACAGATACGCAGTATTTT. Based on the CDR3 plus reference TRBV2 and TRBJ2-3, the full variable domain is EPEVTQTPSHQVTQMGQEVILRCVPISNHLYFYWYRQILGQKVEFLVSFYNNEISEKSEIFDDQFSVERPDGSNFTLKIRSTKLEDSAMYFCASIPLRGSSTDTQYFGPGTRLTVL.

The chain employs TRBV27 and TRBJ1-2, with D perhaps matching TRBD1 (6 bases). Per germline, CDR1 MNHEY and CDR2 SMNVEV (reference sequence). V gave up 8 bases and J gave up 1 base, with 17 bases separating them. The CDR3 totals 15 residues. The CDR3 nucleotides are TGTGCCAGCGCTTACGGAGGGGGGAATAACTATGGCTACACCTTC. Its translation: CASAYGGGNNYGYTF.

To note about this clone: Other DNA sequences within the sample encode an identical CDR3. The chain combines TRBV30 with TRBJ1-1; TRBD1 matches at 7 bases. Germline values: CDR1 GTSNPN, CDR2 SVGIG (reference sequence). The junction had 5 bases not matched to a gene; V was cut back by 5 bases and J by 2 bases. CDR3 length equals 13 residues. The DNA of the CDR3 is TGTGCCTGGGGGGACAGATTAAACACTGAAGCTTTCTTT. This sequence encodes CAWGDRLNTEAFF.

The CDR3 DNA is TGTGCCAGCAGCTTCAACACGGGACAGGGGATTCTAGACTATGGCTACACCTTC. Amino acid sequence: CASSFNTGQGILDYGYTF. J is TRBJ1-2 and V is TRBV9, with 10 bases matching TRBD1. Germline CDR1 is SGDLS and CDR2 is YYNGEE. V gave up 4 bases and J gave up 3 bases; unmatched junction bases: 15. The CDR3 spans 18 residues.

This sequence joins TRBV30 and TRBJ1-5; 8 bases match TRBD1. The V segment lost 2 bases and the J segment 2 bases; nucleotides outside the gene matches: 2. The CDR3 loop spans 14 amino acids. The V gene's germline CDR1 is GTSNPN and CDR2 SVGIG (reference sequence). CDR3 amino acids: CAWSTGGGNQPQHF. CDR3 nucleotides: TGTGCCTGGAGTACAGGGGGAGGCAATCAGCCCCAGCATTTT.

This clone has just a few counts. The CDR3 nucleotides are TGTGCCAGCAGCTCCCGACCTGGCCCAGATACGCAGTATTTT. Translating gives CASSSRPGPDTQYF. This rearrangement joins TRBV11-2 to TRBJ2-3; D unresolved. The CDR3 spans 14 residues. Per the germline V gene, CDR1 is SGHAT and CDR2 is FQNNGV. Trimming stripped 4 bases from V and 4 bases from J, with 12 bases between.

As concerns this clone: The same CDR3 arises from other DNA sequences in this sample as well. The genes are TRBV29-1 and TRBJ2-5; 8 nucleotides line up with TRBD1. J gave up 2 bases and V 7 bases, and 9 bases lay outside the gene matches. Germline CDR1 is SQVTM and CDR2 is ANQGSEA. The CDR3 has 14 amino acids. CDR3: CSALGTGRQETQYF. CDR3 in DNA: TGCAGCGCCTTAGGGACAGGTCGACAAGAGACCCAGTACTTC.

This clone was seen a handful of times. The genes are TRBV5-1 and TRBJ2-1, with 7 bases that match TRBD1. The CDR3 extends over 14 amino acids. Per germline, CDR1 SGHRS and CDR2 YFSETQ. Germline trimming cut 3 bases from V and 5 bases from J; bases unmatched to any gene: 5. The CDR3 sequence is CASSYGTANNEQFF. CDR3 sequence (DNA): TGCGCCAGCAGCTATGGGACAGCTAACAATGAGCAGTTCTTC.

The chain links TRBV7-3 to TRBJ1-1; no clear D. Germline CDR1 SGHTA, CDR2 FQGTGA. Trimming cost V 4 bases and J 0 bases, with 6 bases left between them. This CDR3 has 13 amino acids. CDR3 sequence reads: CASSSDMNTEAFF. CDR3 nucleotides: TGTGCCAGCAGCTCCGACATGAACACTGAAGCTTTCTTT. Full variable domain (rest looked up from reference TRBV7-3 and TRBJ1-1): GAGVSQTPSNKVTEKGKYVELRCDPISGHTALYWYRQSLGQGPEFLIYFQGTGAADDSGLPNDRFFAVRPEGSVSTLKIQRTERGDSAVYLCASSSDMNTEAFFGQGTRLTVV.

This clone was counted a single time. A junction end diverges from the germline sequence, so it may reflect a read error. The V and J genes are TRBV6-1 and TRBJ1-5; D not resolved. The CDR3 contains 12 residues. Germline values: CDR1 MNHNS, CDR2 SASEGT. The CDR3 nucleotides are TGTGCCAGCAGTGAGGTTCAAGTCATCCGGATTTTT. Protein: CASSEVQVIRIF.

The V call is TRBV16, the J call TRBJ1-5; a weak D match, TRBD1 (6 bases). V was clipped by 6 bases and J by 4 bases, with 13 bases between them. There are 14 residues in the CDR3. Germline values: CDR1 KGHSY, CDR2 FQNENV. DNA for the CDR3: TGTGCCAGCAGACAAGGGGGGGCGAATCAGCCCCAGCATTTT. Protein sequence: CASRQGGANQPQHF.

V is TRBV27 and J is TRBJ1-4; D is uncertain. CDR3 length: 15 amino acids. Trimming took 2 bases from V and 4 from J, leaving 11 bases between them. The germline V gene has CDR1 MNHEY and CDR2 SMNVEV (reference sequence). The CDR3 region has the DNA TGTGCCAGCAGTTTAGTCGGCGCGGGTAATGAAAAACTGTTTTTT. Translated: CASSLVGAGNEKLFF.